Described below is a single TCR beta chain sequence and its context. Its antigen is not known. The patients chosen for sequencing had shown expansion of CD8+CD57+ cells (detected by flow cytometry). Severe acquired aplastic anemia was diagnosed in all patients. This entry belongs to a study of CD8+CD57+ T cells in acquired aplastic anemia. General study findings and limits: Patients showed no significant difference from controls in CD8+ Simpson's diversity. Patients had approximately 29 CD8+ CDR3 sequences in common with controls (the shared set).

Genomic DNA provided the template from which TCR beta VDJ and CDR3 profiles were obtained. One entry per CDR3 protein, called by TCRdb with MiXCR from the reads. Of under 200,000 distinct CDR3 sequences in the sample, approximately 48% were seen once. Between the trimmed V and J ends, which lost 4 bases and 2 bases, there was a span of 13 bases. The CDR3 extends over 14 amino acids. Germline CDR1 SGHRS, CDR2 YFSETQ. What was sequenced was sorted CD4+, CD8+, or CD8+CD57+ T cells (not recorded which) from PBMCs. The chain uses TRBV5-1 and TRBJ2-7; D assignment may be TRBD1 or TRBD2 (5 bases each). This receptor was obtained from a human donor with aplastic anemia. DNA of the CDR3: TGCGCCAGCAGCGTACGGGACGGTACCTACGAGCAGTACTTC. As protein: CASSVRDGTYEQYF.